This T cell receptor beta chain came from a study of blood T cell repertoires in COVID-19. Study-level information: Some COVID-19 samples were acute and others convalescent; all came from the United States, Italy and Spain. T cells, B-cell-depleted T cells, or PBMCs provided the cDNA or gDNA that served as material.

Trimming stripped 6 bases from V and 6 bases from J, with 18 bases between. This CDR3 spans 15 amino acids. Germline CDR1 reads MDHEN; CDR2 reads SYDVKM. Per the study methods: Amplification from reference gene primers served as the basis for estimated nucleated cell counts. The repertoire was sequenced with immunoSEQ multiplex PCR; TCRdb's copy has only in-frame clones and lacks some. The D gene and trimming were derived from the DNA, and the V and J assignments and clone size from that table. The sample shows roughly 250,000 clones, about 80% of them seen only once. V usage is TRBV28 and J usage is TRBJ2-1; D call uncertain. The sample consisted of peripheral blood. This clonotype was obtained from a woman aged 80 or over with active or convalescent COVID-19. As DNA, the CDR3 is TGTGCCAGCAGCCACGGTGGTCTGCTCCTCAATGAGCAGTTCTTC. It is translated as CASSHGGLLLNEQFF.